This T cell receptor beta chain was found in a study of molecular identifiers for immune sequencing clone quantification. Overall study findings and caveats: The study found clones above 20 RNA copies held over 98% of effector molecules and under 1% in naive cells.

Comments on this clonotype: Its antigen is not known.

Germline V gene sequence: CDR1 MNHEY, CDR2 SVGAGI. CDR3 length: 15 amino acids. Trimming removed 6 bases at V and 4 bases at J, with 17 bases between. Bulk TCR libraries were made with methods that had been previously described and with listed TCR primers. TCRdb processed the PCR reads anew with MiXCR; each CDR3 protein has one entry. The data show 79,000 or so distinct CDR3 sequences, with more than 20% seen just once and about 0.73% held by the top ten. With RNA at 10%, 30% or 50%, naive CD8 libraries came from around 18,000 to 910,000 sorted cells. Sorting captured naive CD8 T cells as CD8+CD4-CCR7+CD45RA+.

This TCR was recovered from a human donor in good health. Some libraries in this study had Jurkat cell RNA spiked in. J is TRBJ2-3 and V is TRBV6-5; D could derive from TRBD1 or TRBD2 (5 bases each). The sample consisted of naive CD8+ T cells from blood, with Jurkat cell RNA spiked in. The subset here: FACS-sorted CD8+CD4-CCR7+CD45RA+ naive T cells. The CDR3 region has the DNA TGTGCCAGCAGCCTCGTCCCGGGACCATCAGATACGCAGTATTTT. This gives the protein CASSLVPGPSDTQYF.